This TCR beta chain was documented in a study of shared clonotypes between healthy human individuals. In the study overall: The people who gave samples were a couple of women and a few men aged 18 to 49. The study used three CD4 naive, three CD4 memory, two CD8 naive and one CD8 memory plate per donor.

For each subset, genomic DNA was distributed in equal portions over several immunoSEQ plates. Per the study methods: ImmunoSEQ junction-only sequences lacked quality scores, so their filtering differed. Only in-frame clones appear in the TCRdb table, and some are missing; sequencing was by immunoSEQ multiplex PCR. The DNA was the basis for D and trimming; V, J and clone size are from that table. This sample yields about 1,800,000 clones, of which approximately 94% are seen a single time; 0.9% to 1.5% belongs to the top ten. As defined, naive CD8 cells were CD45RO-negative and positively selected for CCR7, with terminally differentiated effector memory CD45RA+ cells excluded. CDR1 and CDR2 from the germline V gene are SGDLS and YYNGEE. The V segment lost 0 bases and the J segment 12 bases; nucleotides outside the gene matches: 11. The CDR3 length is 16 residues.

The sample consisted of naive CD8+ T cells sorted from blood. The rearrangement uses TRBV9 and TRBJ2-1; 11 bases are a match to TRBD2. This TCR was recovered from a man aged 18 to 30 in good health. The CDR3 DNA reads TGTGCCAGCAGCGTAGAAGTAGGGACTAGCGGTGTATGGCAGTTCTTC. This gives the protein CASSVEVGTSGVWQFF.